Below are 24 T cell receptor beta chains sequenced from a single sample in a study of T cell responses to AZD1222 COVID-19 vaccine. The assay was immunoSEQ multiplex PCR, and TCRdb's table has in-frame clones only and misses some. Of 85,000 to 130,000 clones listed, under 90% are singletons. Material: peripheral blood, obtained on day 0 of AZD1222 vaccination. These receptors were obtained from an adult in good health.

Concerning this clone itself: A read error may account for a junction end that differs from germline. The chain has TRBV6-5 and TRBJ1-4; D not resolved. Germline V gene sequence: CDR1 MNHEY, CDR2 SVGAGI. The CDR3 loop spans 14 amino acids. The CDR3, as DNA: TGTGCCAGCCGGGCCTCAGAATCTAACGAAAAACTGTTTTTT. This codes for CASRASESNEKLFF.

The chain links TRBV18 to TRBJ2-2; tentative D call: TRBD2 (5 bases). Germline V gives CDR1 KGHSH, CDR2 LQKENI. The CDR3 runs to 14 residues. The V gene lost 3 bases and the J gene lost 6 bases, with 11 bases spanning the gap. The CDR3 sequence: CASSPVTRAGELFF. CDR3 bases: TGTGCCAGCTCACCGGTCACGCGGGCCGGGGAGCTGTTTTTT.

The CDR3 region has the DNA TGTGCCAGCTCACCCACTTCGGCGGCGGCCCATAATTCACCCCTCCACTTT. Translated, it gives CASSPTSAAAHNSPLHF. The rearrangement uses TRBV18 and TRBJ1-6; no definite D call. The length of the CDR3 is 17 residues. The V end lost 3 bases, the J end lost 5 bases, and 17 bases lay between the germline ends. The germline V gene has CDR1 KGHSH and CDR2 LQKENI.

This clone has a single count. V is TRBV5-5 and J is TRBJ1-5, with 7 bases aligning to TRBD1. Germline V lookup: CDR1 SGHKS, CDR2 YYEKEE (reference sequence). The CDR3 contains 16 residues. J gave up 2 bases and V 0 bases, and 5 bases lay outside the gene matches. In DNA, the CDR3 is TGTGCCAGCAGCTTGGAACAGGGGTATCGCAATCAGCCCCAGCATTTT. Translated: CASSLEQGYRNQPQHF. The entire variable domain, with the rest obtained from reference TRBV5-5 and TRBJ1-5, is as follows: DAGVTQSPTHLIKTRGQQVTLRCSPISGHKSVSWYQQVLGQGPQFIFQYYEKEERGRGNFPDRFSARQFPNYSSELNVNALLLGDSALYLCASSLEQGYRNQPQHFGDGTRLSIL.

Written as DNA, the CDR3 is TGTGCCAGCAGCGTAGCAGGGGTTGGAGGGCCAGATACGCAGTATTTT. It specifies CASSVAGVGGPDTQYF. The rearrangement links TRBV9 to TRBJ2-3; perhaps D is TRBD1 or TRBD2 (6 bases each). The germline V gene has CDR1 SGDLS and CDR2 YYNGEE. Trimming shortened V by 0 bases and J by 4 bases, and 15 bases separated the two germline ends. The CDR3 length is 16 residues.

The CDR3 DNA follows: TGTGCCAGCAGACCGGGACAGGGCTATGGCTACACCTTC. Translating it yields CASRPGQGYGYTF. The chain is built from TRBV28 and TRBJ1-2; 9 nucleotides agree with TRBD1. The CDR3 has 13 amino acids. The germline CDR1 and CDR2 sequences are MDHEN and SYDVKM. Trimming at V came to 6 bases and at J to 4 bases, leaving 3 bases not matched to a gene.

The genes are TRBV2 and TRBJ1-5, with D unresolved. V shed 3 bases and J shed 0 bases, with 9 bases lying between them. CDR3 length: 15 residues. The V gene's germline CDR1 is SNHLY and CDR2 FYNNEI. The CDR3 sequence is CASSEVHFSNQPQHF. In nucleotides, the CDR3 is TGTGCCAGCAGTGAGGTTCACTTTAGCAATCAGCCCCAGCATTTT.

The chain has TRBV10-1 and TRBJ2-2; perhaps TRBD2 as D (7 bases). Per the germline V gene, CDR1 is WNHNN and CDR2 is SYGVQD (reference sequence). This CDR3 is 16 amino acids long. Trimming stripped 1 base from V and 3 bases from J, with 12 bases between. The CDR3, as DNA: TGCGCCAGCAGTGAGTGGGGGGCGGGGGACACCGGGGAGCTGTTTTTT. Amino acids: CASSEWGAGDTGELFF.

The chain joins TRBV20-1 to TRBJ2-1; 10 nucleotides align to TRBD2. In germline, CDR1 is DFQATT, CDR2 SNEGSKA (reference sequence). The CDR3 is 11 residues long. After removal of 1 base from V and 15 bases from J, the junction contained 3 bases not matched to a gene. The CDR3 spells CSARVTSGLFF. The CDR3 nucleotides read TGCAGTGCTAGAGTGACTAGCGGGCTGTTCTTC.

The chain uses TRBV12-5 and TRBJ2-7; 7 bases are shared with TRBD2. The V gene's germline CDR1 is LGHNT and CDR2 FRNRAP. The CDR3 runs to 14 residues. The ends lost 7 bases at V and 5 bases at J; junction bases unmatched: 11. CDR3 coding DNA: TGTGCTAGTGTTATAAGCGGGATCCGCCACGAGCAGTACTTC. Amino acid sequence: CASVISGIRHEQYF. Variable domain in full (rest from reference TRBV12-5 and TRBJ2-7): DARVTQTPRHKVTEMGQEVTMRCQPILGHNTVFWYRQTMMQGLELLAYFRNRAPLDDSGMPKDRFSAEMPDATLATLKIQPSEPRDSAVYFCASVISGIRHEQYFGPGTRLTVT.

The V call is TRBV19, the J call TRBJ1-3; D call uncertain. CDR1 and CDR2 (germline): LNHDA, SQIVND (reference sequence). V was trimmed by 6 bases and J by 0 bases, leaving 12 bases between them. This CDR3 comprises 15 residues. The CDR3 nucleotides are TGTGCCAGTAGCTTCCAGGACTTCTCTGGAAACACCATATATTTT. Protein product: CASSFQDFSGNTIYF.

The genes are TRBV11-2 and TRBJ2-7; 10 positions agree with TRBD1. The CDR3 spans 15 residues. Germline V gives CDR1 SGHAT, CDR2 FQNNGV. V lost 4 bases to trimming and J lost 6 bases; unmatched junction nucleotides: 9. The CDR3 here is CASSSTGGLGGEQYF. CDR3 DNA sequence: TGTGCCAGCAGCTCGACAGGGGGCTTGGGAGGCGAGCAGTACTTC.

The chain links TRBV2 to TRBJ2-7; D call uncertain. The CDR3 spans 16 residues. Germline V gives CDR1 SNHLY, CDR2 FYNNEI. Trimming took 3 bases from V and 2 from J, leaving 17 bases between them. This CDR3 reads CASSDLRQGMPYEQYF. As DNA, the CDR3 is TGTGCCAGCAGTGATCTTCGCCAAGGGATGCCCTACGAGCAGTACTTC.

This clone has just one count. This chain connects TRBV6-5 to TRBJ1-2; D gene unclear. Germline V CDR1 and CDR2: MNHEY, SVGAGI. V lost 2 bases and J lost 2, with 6 bases in between. This CDR3 region has 13 residues. The CDR3 loop is CASSYDGNYGYTF. The CDR3 DNA sequence: TGTGCCAGCAGTTACGACGGAAACTATGGCTACACCTTC.

The rearrangement uses TRBV18 and TRBJ1-5; TRBD1 matches 9 bases. After removal of 3 bases from V and 3 bases from J, the junction contained 3 bases not matched to a gene. The germline V gene has CDR1 KGHSH and CDR2 LQKENI. CDR3 size: 15 residues. The CDR3 spells CASSPGTGFNQPQHF. Here the CDR3 DNA reads TGTGCCAGCTCACCCGGGACAGGGTTCAATCAGCCCCAGCATTTT.

The chain links TRBV24-1 to TRBJ1-2; 7 bases map to TRBD1. This CDR3 is built from 15 residues. CDR1 is KGHDR and CDR2 is SFDVKD in the germline V gene. V was clipped by 3 bases and J by 2 bases; unmatched bases: 5. CDR3 in amino acids: CATSDAGQANYGYTF. In nucleotides, the CDR3 is TGTGCCACCAGTGATGCCGGACAGGCGAACTATGGCTACACCTTC.

This chain links TRBV5-5 with TRBJ2-2; unclear D gene. V was clipped by 2 bases and J by 1 base, with 6 bases between them. The CDR3 is 14 residues long. Germline V CDR1 and CDR2: SGHKS, YYEKEE (reference sequence). CDR3 protein: CASSFPRNTGELFF. The CDR3 bases are TGTGCCAGCAGCTTCCCCAGGAACACCGGGGAGCTGTTTTTT.

V gene TRBV19 combines with J gene TRBJ1-5; D unclear. The CDR3 length is 14 residues. V was cut by 4 bases and J by 7 bases, with 14 bases left in between. Per germline, CDR1 LNHDA and CDR2 SQIVND (reference sequence). The DNA for the CDR3 is TGTGCCAGTAGTAACCACGGAATCGGGCAGCCCCAGCATTTT. Residues: CASSNHGIGQPQHF.

The chain joins TRBV19 to TRBJ1-2, with D unresolved. The CDR3 runs to 13 residues. Germline V gives CDR1 LNHDA, CDR2 SQIVND (reference sequence). Trimming removed 4 bases at V and 8 bases at J, with 14 bases between. Here the CDR3 reads CASSRGYLRGYTF. CDR3 nucleotides: TGTGCCAGTAGTAGGGGTTACTTGAGGGGCTACACCTTC.

The V and J genes are TRBV15 and TRBJ1-5; TRBD1 might be the D (6 bases). Germline lookup yields CDR1 LNHNV and CDR2 YYDKDF (reference sequence). The CDR3 consists of 16 residues. V lost 0 bases, J lost 2 bases, and 11 bases lay in between. The CDR3 sequence is CATSRESRGGNQPQHF. The CDR3 nucleotides are TGTGCCACCAGCAGAGAGAGCAGGGGAGGCAATCAGCCCCAGCATTTT.

The V gene is TRBV2, the J gene TRBJ1-1; possible D gene TRBD1, 5 bases. Looked up from germline, CDR1 is SNHLY and CDR2 is FYNNEI. The CDR3 is made up of 14 amino acids. V was cut by 6 bases and J by 0 bases, with 11 bases left in between. CDR3 sequence reads: CASSGDGMNTEAFF. DNA of the CDR3: TGTGCCAGCAGCGGGGACGGCATGAACACTGAAGCTTTCTTT.

This clone was detected only once. CDR3 bases: TGCAGTGCTAGTGAACCCCAAGAGACCCAGTACTTC. This gives the protein CSASEPQETQYF. The V and J genes are TRBV20-1 and TRBJ2-5, with D uncertain. The germline V gene has CDR1 DFQATT and CDR2 SNEGSKA (reference sequence). There are 12 residues in the CDR3. V shed 3 bases and J shed 1 base, with 6 bases lying between them.

This chain joins TRBV25-1 and TRBJ1-4; TRBD1 might be the D (6 bases). The V gene lost 1 base and the J gene lost 5 bases, with 14 bases spanning the gap. The CDR3 extends over 16 amino acids. Germline V gives CDR1 MGHDK, CDR2 SYGVNS. CDR3 DNA: TGTGCCAGCAGTGAATTACAGGGCTTTTGGAATGAAAAACTGTTTTTT. As protein: CASSELQGFWNEKLFF.

The rearrangement links TRBV12-5 to TRBJ1-5, with D maybe TRBD1 (5 bases). The CDR3 spans 15 residues. V dropped 4 bases and J dropped 6 bases, with 16 bases sitting between them. CDR1 and CDR2 from the germline V gene are LGHNT and FRNRAP. CDR3 coding DNA: TGTGCTAGTGGTTACCTACCGGGGGTCTTTCAGCCCCAGCATTTT. Residues: CASGYLPGVFQPQHF.